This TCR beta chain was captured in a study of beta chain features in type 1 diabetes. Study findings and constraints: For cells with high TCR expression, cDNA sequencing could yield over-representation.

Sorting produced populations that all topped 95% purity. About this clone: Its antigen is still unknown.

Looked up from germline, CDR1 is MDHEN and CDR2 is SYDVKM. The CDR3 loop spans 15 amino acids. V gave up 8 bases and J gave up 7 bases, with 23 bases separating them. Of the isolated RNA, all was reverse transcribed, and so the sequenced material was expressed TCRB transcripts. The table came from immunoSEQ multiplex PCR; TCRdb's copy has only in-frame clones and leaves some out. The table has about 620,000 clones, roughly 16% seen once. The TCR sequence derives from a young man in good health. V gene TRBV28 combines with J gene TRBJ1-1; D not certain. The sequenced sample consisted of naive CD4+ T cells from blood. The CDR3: CASVTPGKGRLEAFF. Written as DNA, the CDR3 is TGTGCCAGCGTTACCCCTGGGAAGGGCAGACTTGAAGCTTTCTTT.